These T cell receptor beta chains were read from a single sample in a study of cytomegalovirus exposure and HLA in healthy donors. Assay: immunoSEQ multiplex PCR; the TCRdb copy retains only in-frame clones and omits some. The table records 80,000 to 100,000 clones, about 81% of them present only once. Sequencing was carried out using PBMCs. The source is a man between 40 and 49 years old in good health and CMV-seronegative. Each CDR3 is given with its conserved first and last residue. Each record gives: CDR3 length, V gene, clone size, CDR3 protein. The size entry is marked missing in some rows and otherwise reads once, few, many or a size class.

len: 14
v_gene: TRBV9
abundance: NA
CDR3aa: CASSVGSSGNTIYF

len: 14
v_gene: TRBV10-3
abundance: NA
CDR3aa: CAIDDLLNTGELFF

len: 12
v_gene: TRBV18
abundance: NA
CDR3aa: CASSLGQYEQYF

len: 12
v_gene: TRBV29-1
abundance: NA
CDR3aa: CGVNDGGYEQYF

len: 14
v_gene: TRBV6-4
abundance: few
CDR3aa: CASSERGDTDTQYF

len: 14
v_gene: TRBV4-3
abundance: NA
CDR3aa: CASSQDSRGSPLHF

len: 15
v_gene: TRBV27
abundance: NA
CDR3aa: CASSSNRVVGNTIYF

len: 12
v_gene: TRBV7-9
abundance: NA
CDR3aa: CSSSLDAGGAFF

len: 18
v_gene: TRBV28
abundance: NA
CDR3aa: CASSRSGGALVSGNTIYF

len: 10
v_gene: TRBV20-1
abundance: NA
CDR3aa: CSAHREKLFF

len: 14
v_gene: TRBV19
abundance: NA
CDR3aa: CASSILGAGDTQYF

len: 15
v_gene: TRBV2
abundance: NA
CDR3aa: CASSFLTGMNTEAFF

len: 17
v_gene: TRBV7-2
abundance: NA
CDR3aa: CASSQNGLAGGPREQYF

len: 16
v_gene: TRBV5-4
abundance: once
CDR3aa: CASSPRTSGGANEQFF

len: 15
v_gene: TRBV5-1
abundance: NA
CDR3aa: CASSVSGQGENIQYF

len: 19
v_gene: TRBV6-1
abundance: NA
CDR3aa: CASSEVSGAGRYSNQPQHF

len: 17
v_gene: TRBV7-2
abundance: NA
CDR3aa: CASSLNTAGGLTGELFF

len: 15
v_gene: TRBV27
abundance: medium-sized
CDR3aa: CASSGDLRGTDTQYF

len: 13
v_gene: TRBV14
abundance: NA
CDR3aa: CASSQDREYGYTF

len: 14
v_gene: TRBV9
abundance: once
CDR3aa: CASSYQTGDETQYF

len: 14
v_gene: TRBV6-5
abundance: NA
CDR3aa: CASSFTPGLFGYTF

len: 14
v_gene: TRBV7-9
abundance: NA
CDR3aa: CASSLPRQVETQYF

len: 19
v_gene: TRBV11-1
abundance: NA
CDR3aa: CASSLVGLAGGSYQETQYF

len: 14
v_gene: TRBV9
abundance: once
CDR3aa: CASSPLDSPYEQHF

len: 16
v_gene: TRBV7-2
abundance: NA
CDR3aa: CASSQRQGRITGELFF

len: 15
v_gene: TRBV2
abundance: NA
CDR3aa: CASSARTGYTGELFF

len: 15
v_gene: TRBV4-3
abundance: NA
CDR3aa: CASSQDHQGTYEQYF

len: 12
v_gene: TRBV6-5
abundance: NA
CDR3aa: CASSYAGGPPDF

len: 15
v_gene: TRBV4-3
abundance: NA
CDR3aa: CASSQEVGGSQPQHF